This TCR beta chain is drawn from a study of cytotoxic CD8 clonotypes in ibrutinib-treated CLL. Deep sequencing aimed at 1 in 200,000 to 1 in 1 million T cells' resolution. Repertoires were generated with immunoSEQ multiplex PCR, while TCRdb's copy carries only in-frame clones and drops some. The top ten hold about 3% of the sample, which has some 170,000 clones, approximately 91% seen once. CDR3 length: 15 residues. The V gene's germline CDR1 is KGHSH and CDR2 LQKENI. V was pared by 2 bases and J by 5 bases, with 15 bases between. Points from the study as a whole: Clonality grew at ibrutinib response; at progression, it decreased back toward baseline.

The TCR beta libraries used 2 to 2.5 micrograms of genomic DNA that came from cryopreserved PBMCs. Notes on this clone: What it recognizes is unknown.

The chain is built from TRBV18 and TRBJ1-1, with a possible D match to TRBD1 (6 bases). The source of this sequence is a human donor with chronic lymphocytic leukemia. Sequences were derived from PBMCs, sampled at disease progression, from a patient treated with ibrutinib. CDR3 in amino acids: CASSPTRGVGTEAFF. CDR3 nucleotide sequence: TGTGCCAGCTCACCAACCAGGGGAGTGGGGACTGAAGCTTTCTTT.